This T cell receptor (beta chain) was identified during a study of T cell changes during pregnancy in multiple sclerosis. Data came from immunoSEQ multiplex PCR; TCRdb stores just in-frame clones and leaves some out. The sample shows some 120,000 clones, roughly 95% of them seen only once. This CDR3 contains 14 residues. With 5 bases removed from V and 5 bases from J, the gap between germline ends came to 16 bases. Germline-derived CDR1 and CDR2 are MDHEN and SYDVKM. The starting material was peripheral blood, obtained after pregnancy. This clonotype was sampled from a female donor with multiple sclerosis, enrolled in a pregnancy study. The chain is built from TRBV28 and TRBJ2-7, with D possibly being TRBD1 (5 bases). The CDR3 DNA is TGTGCCAGCAGTCTGGACATACCTCGTCACGAGCAGTACTTC. It codes for CASSLDIPRHEQYF. Combining the CDR3 with reference TRBV28 and TRBJ2-7 gives the whole variable domain DVKVTQSSRYLVKRTGEKVFLECVQDMDHENMFWYRQDPGLGLRLIYFSYDVKMKEKGDIPEGYSVSREKKERFSLILESASTNQTSMYLCASSLDIPRHEQYFGPGTRLTVT.